These T cell receptor beta chains were read from a single sample in a study of CD8+ T cells in alopecia areata. Sequencing was performed with immunoSEQ multiplex PCR; in TCRdb, only in-frame clones are kept and a portion is missing. The repertoire includes roughly 120,000 clones, approximately 53% of them detected once, and roughly 0.5% sits in the top ten. Sequenced here: CD4+ T cells sorted from blood, sampled at week 4, from a patient treated with tofacitinib. The origin of the receptors is a human donor with alopecia areata. Both conserved end residues are part of each CDR3. A D gene is named only where the DNA matches it firmly. Some rows have no size entry. The others give once, few or many, or a class for an expanded clone.

CDR3 DNA: TGTGCCTGGAGCCGTCCTCCAAGGACCTCTGAAGCTTTCTTT
CDR3 protein: CAWSRPPRTSEAFF
clone size: many
J gene: TRBJ1-1
D gene: -
V gene: TRBV30

CDR3 DNA: TGCGCCAGCAGCCTCGCTAGGACAGGGATCCTCGATGGGGCCAACGTCCTGACTTTC
CDR3 protein: CASSLARTGILDGANVLTF
clone size: -
J gene: TRBJ2-6
D gene: TRBD1
V gene: TRBV4-1

CDR3 DNA: TGTGCCAGCAGCGCTGCCCCGGCGGATGAGCAGTTCTTC
CDR3 protein: CASSAAPADEQFF
clone size: -
J gene: TRBJ2-1
D gene: -
V gene: TRBV7-8

CDR3 DNA: TGTGCCAGCAGTGGGGGACGGGGTCTGGAGCCCCAGCATTTT
CDR3 protein: CASSGGRGLEPQHF
clone size: -
J gene: TRBJ1-5
D gene: -
V gene: TRBV2

CDR3 DNA: TGTGCCAGCAGCCGAACGACTAGAATACTCCGCAGGCAGTTCTTC
CDR3 protein: CASSRTTRILRRQFF
clone size: -
J gene: TRBJ2-1
D gene: -
V gene: TRBV27

CDR3 DNA: TGTGCCAGCAGCCGGGACTACGAGCAGTACTTC
CDR3 protein: CASSRDYEQYF
clone size: -
J gene: TRBJ2-7
D gene: -
V gene: TRBV6-5

CDR3 DNA: TGCGCCAGCAGCTTGGGGACGGACAGGTACAATGAGCAGTTCTTC
CDR3 protein: CASSLGTDRYNEQFF
clone size: -
J gene: TRBJ2-1
D gene: TRBD1
V gene: TRBV5-1

CDR3 DNA: TGTGCCAGCAGCTTGTATGCTAGCGGGAGTTACGAGCAGTACTTC
CDR3 protein: CASSLYASGSYEQYF
clone size: few
J gene: TRBJ2-7
D gene: TRBD2
V gene: TRBV7-9

CDR3 DNA: TGTGCCTGGAGTGTAAATCGACAGTCTGAAGCTTTCTTT
CDR3 protein: CAWSVNRQSEAFF
clone size: once
J gene: TRBJ1-1
D gene: -
V gene: TRBV30

CDR3 DNA: TGTGCCTGGAGACCAAGAGGACTACCCCCAGATACGCAGTATTTT
CDR3 protein: CAWRPRGLPPDTQYF
clone size: -
J gene: TRBJ2-3
D gene: -
V gene: TRBV30

CDR3 DNA: TGTGCCAGCAGGCGGGGGACCGATTCACCCCTCCACTTT
CDR3 protein: CASRRGTDSPLHF
clone size: -
J gene: TRBJ1-6
D gene: -
V gene: TRBV25-1

CDR3 DNA: TGCAGCGTTGATCCACGGACAGGGGGAGACACTGAAGCTTTCTTT
CDR3 protein: CSVDPRTGGDTEAFF
clone size: -
J gene: TRBJ1-1
D gene: TRBD1
V gene: TRBV29-1

CDR3 DNA: TGTGCCAGCAGTGGGCCTATCAGGGTCACCGGGGAGCTGTTTTTT
CDR3 protein: CASSGPIRVTGELFF
clone size: few
J gene: TRBJ2-2
D gene: -
V gene: TRBV2

CDR3 DNA: TGCGCCAGCAGCCAAGATTGGGGTGAGCAGTTCTTC
CDR3 protein: CASSQDWGEQFF
clone size: -
J gene: TRBJ2-1
D gene: -
V gene: TRBV4-1